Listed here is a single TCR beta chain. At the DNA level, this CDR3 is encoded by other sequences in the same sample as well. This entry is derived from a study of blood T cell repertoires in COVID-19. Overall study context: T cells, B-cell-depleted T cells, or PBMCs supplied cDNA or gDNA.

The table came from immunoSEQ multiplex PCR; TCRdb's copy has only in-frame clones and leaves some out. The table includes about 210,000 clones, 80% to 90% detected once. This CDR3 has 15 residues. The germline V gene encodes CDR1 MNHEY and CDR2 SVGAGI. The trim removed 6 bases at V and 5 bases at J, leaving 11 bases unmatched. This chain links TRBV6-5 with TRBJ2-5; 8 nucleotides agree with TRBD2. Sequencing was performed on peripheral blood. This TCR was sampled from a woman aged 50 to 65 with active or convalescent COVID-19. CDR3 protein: CASSRGAGGRETQYF. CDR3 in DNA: TGTGCCAGCAGCCGCGGGGCGGGAGGTCGGGAGACCCAGTACTTC.